The 24 T cell receptor beta chains below all came from one sample that was sequenced in a study of blood T cell repertoires in COVID-19 (dated by TCRdb to the early 2020s). Library preparation employed the immunoSEQ multiplex PCR assay. Not all clones reach the TCRdb copy of this immuneACCESS table, which keeps in-frame sequences only. Checked studies attribute under half of the gap to unresolved V genes and leave the rest unexplained. Within this sample are tens of thousands of clones, with around 88% of them counted one time only. The ten biggest clones cover 5.4% of the sample. Sequencing was performed on peripheral blood. These receptors were taken from a man between 60 and 70 years old with acute or convalescent COVID-19.

The chain uses TRBV19 and TRBJ2-7; the D gene is possibly TRBD2 (5 bases). V shed 1 base and J shed 2 bases, with 9 bases lying between them. The CDR3 length is 14 residues. Per the germline V gene, CDR1 is LNHDA and CDR2 is SQIVND (reference sequence). CDR3 DNA sequence: TGTGCCAGTAGTATAGGGACTCGCACCTACGAGCAGTACTTC. Translating gives CASSIGTRTYEQYF.

This clone has only a few counts. The rearrangement links TRBV14 to TRBJ1-1, with 9 bases fitting TRBD1. Per germline, CDR1 SGHDN and CDR2 FVKESK. The CDR3 contains 16 residues. The V and J ends lost 4 bases and 2 bases, in that order; junction bases with no gene match: 8. The DNA of the CDR3 is TGTGCCAGCAGCCCAGGTGGGACAGGGTTTAACACTGAAGCTTTCTTT. Encoded protein: CASSPGGTGFNTEAFF.

The rearrangement joins TRBV18 to TRBJ2-5; maybe TRBD2 (5 bases). V lost 5 bases and J 5 bases, leaving 12 bases between the germline ends. The CDR3 consists of 13 residues. Germline V gene lookup returns CDR1 KGHSH and CDR2 LQKENI. CDR3 bases: TGTGCCAGCTCAGCCTCGGGCGGGGAGACCCAGTACTTC. Translation gives CASSASGGETQYF. Variable domain in full (rest from reference TRBV18 and TRBJ2-5): NAGVMQNPRHLVRRRGQEARLRCSPMKGHSHVYWYRQLPEEGLKFMVYLQKENIIDESGMPKERFSAEFPKEGPSILRIQQVVRGDSAAYFCASSASGGETQYFGPGTRLLVL.

The gene calls are TRBV27 and TRBJ1-4, with a weak D call TRBD1 (5 bases). Germline lookup yields CDR1 MNHEY and CDR2 SMNVEV (reference sequence). With 3 bases removed from V and 2 bases from J, the gap between germline ends came to 10 bases. The CDR3 contains 15 residues. The CDR3 bases are TGTGCCAGCAGTTTCCGGGGGAAGACTAATGAAAAACTGTTTTTT. Its translation is CASSFRGKTNEKLFF. Filled out from reference TRBV27 and TRBJ1-4, the complete variable domain reads EAQVTQNPRYLITVTGKKLTVTCSQNMNHEYMSWYRQDPGLGLRQIYYSMNVEVTDKGDVPEGYKVSRKEKRNFPLILESPSPNQTSLYFCASSFRGKTNEKLFFGSGTQLSVL.

The V and J genes are TRBV12-5 and TRBJ2-5, with TRBD2 matching over 7 bases. Germline V gene sequence: CDR1 LGHNT, CDR2 FRNRAP. V was pared by 1 base and J by 5 bases, with 4 bases of the junction left unmatched. This CDR3 has 14 residues. CDR3 residues: CASGLGLAGETQYF. The CDR3 DNA is TGTGCTAGTGGTTTGGGACTAGCAGGGGAGACCCAGTACTTC.

V gene TRBV5-5 combines with J gene TRBJ1-1; TRBD1 aligns across 7 bases. V trimming: 4 bases; J trimming: 8 bases; junction bases outside the gene matches: 5. Per germline, CDR1 SGHKS and CDR2 YYEKEE (reference sequence). The CDR3 totals 12 residues. The CDR3, as DNA: TGTGCCAGCAGCCGGGACAGCCAAGAAGCTTTCTTT. Translated, it gives CASSRDSQEAFF.

The chain recombines TRBV2 with TRBJ2-7, with 10 bases fitting TRBD2. With 6 bases clipped from V and 6 bases from J, the junction kept 8 bases outside the gene matches. In germline, CDR1 is SNHLY, CDR2 FYNNEI. This CDR3 comprises 14 residues. CDR3 protein: CASRISGGSLEQYF. The DNA for the CDR3 is TGTGCCAGCAGAATTAGCGGGGGGAGTCTCGAGCAGTACTTC. The variable domain in full, completed from reference TRBV2 and TRBJ2-7, reads EPEVTQTPSHQVTQMGQEVILRCVPISNHLYFYWYRQILGQKVEFLVSFYNNEISEKSEIFDDQFSVERPDGSNFTLKIRSTKLEDSAMYFCASRISGGSLEQYFGPGTRLTVT.

This chain uses TRBV4-2 with TRBJ1-5; D perhaps matches TRBD1 (6 bases). This CDR3 is built from 15 residues. From germline, CDR1 is LGHNA and CDR2 YNFKEQ. Between the trimmed V and J ends, which lost 2 bases and 3 bases, there was a span of 11 bases. In DNA form, the CDR3 reads TGTGCCAGCAGCCAACACAGGGACTACAATCAGCCCCAGCATTTT. Encoded protein: CASSQHRDYNQPQHF.

J is TRBJ2-2 and V is TRBV15; possibly TRBD2 for D (5 bases). Between the trimmed V and J ends, which lost 8 bases and 1 base, there was a span of 5 bases. This CDR3 has 12 residues. Germline-derived CDR1 and CDR2 are LNHNV and YYDKDF (reference sequence). CDR3 loop: CATGGNTGELFF. The CDR3 DNA sequence: TGTGCCACCGGAGGGAACACCGGGGAGCTGTTTTTT.

The J gene is TRBJ1-1, the V gene TRBV4-1; a weak D match, TRBD1 (5 bases). The CDR3 contains 13 residues. Trimming pared 4 bases from V and 6 bases from J, leaving 12 bases between. From germline, CDR1 is MGHRA and CDR2 YSYEKL. The CDR3 spells CASSLSQVSEAFF. The CDR3 bases are TGCGCCAGCAGCCTCTCACAGGTGTCTGAAGCTTTCTTT.

The rearrangement joins TRBV3-1 (or the pseudogene TRBV3-2) to TRBJ2-1; 9 bases agree with TRBD1. Germline V gives CDR1 LGHDT, CDR2 YNNKEL (reference sequence). V gave up 0 bases and J gave up 5 bases; unmatched junction bases: 8. CDR3 length equals 17 residues. The CDR3 sequence: CASSQDWTGAINNEQFF. CDR3 coding DNA: TGTGCCAGCAGCCAAGACTGGACAGGGGCGATAAACAATGAGCAGTTCTTC.

The V and J genes are TRBV10-3 and TRBJ1-1; D is uncertain. CDR1 and CDR2 from the germline V gene are ENHRY and SYGVKD. Trimming removed 7 bases from V and 4 bases from J, with 13 bases in between. This CDR3 spans 13 amino acids. CDR3 DNA sequence: TGTGCCATCACGAGGGAGGTGGGCACTGAAGCTTTCTTT. This encodes CAITREVGTEAFF.

J is TRBJ2-7 and V is TRBV27; TRBD1 matches 12 bases. V gave up 4 bases and J gave up 3 bases; unmatched junction bases: 7. Germline CDR1 MNHEY, CDR2 SMNVEV (reference sequence). There are 16 residues in the CDR3. Written as DNA, the CDR3 is TGTGCCAGCAGTTCCTCCGGGACAGGGGGCGGCTACGAGCAGTACTTC. Residues: CASSSSGTGGGYEQYF.

The J gene is TRBJ1-1, the V gene TRBV29-1; a weak D match, TRBD1 (6 bases). The CDR3 extends over 14 amino acids. Germline loops: CDR1 SQVTM, CDR2 ANQGSEA. Trimming left V 5 bases short and J 7 bases short, with 20 bases between. CDR3 coding DNA: TGCAGCGTTCTCGGTGTTGCAGGGGAAGGTGAAGCTTTCTTT. Translating it yields CSVLGVAGEGEAFF.

The genes are TRBV19 and TRBJ2-5; D is perhaps TRBD2 (6 bases). This CDR3 is built from 13 residues. Germline CDR1 and CDR2: LNHDA and SQIVND (reference sequence). V was trimmed by 3 bases and J by 4 bases, leaving 9 bases between them. CDR3 region: CASSIRGGETQYF. CDR3 nucleotides: TGTGCCAGTAGTATTAGGGGAGGAGAGACCCAGTACTTC.

J is TRBJ1-6 and V is TRBV6-2 or TRBV6-3; weak D call: TRBD1 (5 bases). Trimming took 2 bases from V and 7 from J, leaving 9 bases between them. The germline V gene encodes CDR1 MNHEY and CDR2 SVGEGT. This CDR3 has 14 residues. CDR3 sequence reads: CASSYGQQNSPLHF. DNA of the CDR3: TGTGCCAGCAGTTACGGACAACAGAATTCACCCCTCCACTTT.

This rearrangement joins TRBV19 to TRBJ1-2, with D possibly TRBD1 on 5 matching bases. The CDR3 loop spans 15 amino acids. The V end was cut by 3 bases, the J end by 0 bases, with 11 bases between. Germline lookup yields CDR1 LNHDA and CDR2 SQIVND (reference sequence). The CDR3 reads CASSITWTSNYGYTF. The DNA of the CDR3 is TGTGCCAGTAGTATTACCTGGACATCTAACTATGGCTACACCTTC.

The V call is TRBV6-1, the J call TRBJ1-1; D unclear. Germline V lookup: CDR1 MNHNS, CDR2 SASEGT. The germline V and J ends were trimmed by 3 bases and 2 bases, with 16 bases remaining between them. The CDR3 length is 16 residues. The CDR3 protein is CASSEWGGSLNTEAFF. DNA of the CDR3: TGTGCCAGCAGTGAGTGGGGAGGCAGCCTAAACACTGAAGCTTTCTTT.

The chain employs TRBV4-1 and TRBJ2-7; TRBD1 aligns across 9 bases. Trimming cost V 0 bases and J 1 base; bases outside gene matches: 7. The CDR3 length is 17 residues. Germline CDR1 and CDR2: MGHRA and YSYEKL. In DNA form, the CDR3 reads TGCGCCAGCAGCCAAGATCGGCCAGGACAGGGGTCCTACGAGCAGTACTTC. Protein: CASSQDRPGQGSYEQYF.

The chain has TRBV7-2 and TRBJ1-5, with TRBD1 identical over 10 bases. CDR3 length: 15 amino acids. The V and J ends lost 5 bases and 1 base, in that order; junction bases with no gene match: 2. CDR1 is SGHTA and CDR2 is FQGNSA in the germline V gene. The CDR3 DNA sequence: TGTGCCAGCAGCAGACAGGGGGCGAGCAATCAGCCCCAGCATTTT. Its protein is CASSRQGASNQPQHF.

The V and J genes are TRBV15 and TRBJ2-7, with a possible D match to TRBD2 (5 bases). CDR3 length: 17 amino acids. The V end was cut by 1 base, the J end by 1 base, with 17 bases between. Per germline, CDR1 LNHNV and CDR2 YYDKDF (reference sequence). The CDR3 here is CATSRATSGDGSYEQYF. The CDR3 bases are TGTGCCACCAGCAGAGCAACCAGCGGAGACGGGTCCTACGAGCAGTACTTC. Using reference TRBV15 and TRBJ2-7 for the parts outside the CDR3, the full variable domain is DAMVIQNPRYQVTQFGKPVTLSCSQTLNHNVMYWYQQKSSQAPKLLFHYYDKDFNNEADTPDNFQSRRPNTSFCFLDIRSPGLGDTAMYLCATSRATSGDGSYEQYFGPGTRLTVT.

This clone was counted once. The chain has TRBV7-9 and TRBJ1-5; D is perhaps TRBD1 (5 bases). The CDR3 extends over 16 amino acids. Between the trimmed V and J ends, which lost 1 base and 5 bases, there was a span of 15 bases. Germline-derived CDR1 and CDR2 are SEHNR and FQNEAQ (reference sequence). The CDR3 loop is CASSLDEGHHYQPQHF. The CDR3 DNA reads as TGTGCCAGCAGCTTAGATGAAGGACACCATTATCAGCCCCAGCATTTT.

The rearrangement uses TRBV6-5 and TRBJ1-6, with D tentatively TRBD1 (5 bases). The CDR3 has 14 residues. Germline CDR1 is MNHEY and CDR2 is SVGAGI. V was trimmed by 4 bases and J by 10 bases, leaving 14 bases between them. The CDR3 coding sequence is TGTGCCAGCAGTTGGCAGGGTGGACGATCACCCCTCCACTTT. Translating gives CASSWQGGRSPLHF.

The V call is TRBV7-6, the J call TRBJ1-6, with no clear D. Between the trimmed V and J ends, which lost 0 bases and 8 bases, there was a span of 8 bases. The CDR3 contains 14 residues. The germline CDR1 and CDR2 sequences are SGHVS and FNYEAQ. The CDR3 nucleotides are TGTGCCAGCAGCTTAGCGCGGTACGATTCACCCCTCCACTTT. Encoded protein: CASSLARYDSPLHF.